This TCR beta chain was captured by sequencing in a study of identical twins. Study outcomes and limitations: Possibly, invariant MAIT and iNKT cells partly confounded zero-insertion analyses. Conclusions were drawn cross-sectionally by statistical analysis, without following the same donors.

TCRdb processed the 5' RACE reads anew with MiXCR; each CDR3 protein has one entry. The table includes fewer than 650,000 distinct CDR3 sequences, 9.6% detected once. The CDR3 length is 15 residues. V lost 6 bases and J 2 bases, leaving 15 bases between the germline ends. The germline V gene has CDR1 MNHEY and CDR2 SMNVEV (reference sequence). In regard to this clonotype: Its specificity is unknown.

The same sample was also used in a study of yellow fever vaccine responses in identical twins.

The TCR sequence derives from a woman between 18 and 29 years old in good health. The V and J genes are TRBV27 and TRBJ2-3; either TRBD1 or TRBD2 may fit D (5 bases each). Sequencing was carried out using PBMCs. CDR3 region: CASSLRQTNTDTQYF. The CDR3 DNA follows: TGTGCCAGCAGCCTTCGACAGACTAACACAGATACGCAGTATTTT.